This T cell receptor (beta chain) was obtained from a study of cytomegalovirus exposure and HLA in healthy donors. Study findings and constraints: On later analysis, the bulk of CMV-associated TCR beta chains appeared to be HLA-restricted. TCR association rates varied by HLA locus in a later analysis, with DRB1 highest and HLA-C lowest.

A note on this clone: Antigen unknown.

This CDR3 is built from 15 residues. The V end was cut by 5 bases, the J end by 2 bases, with 15 bases between. Germline V lookup: CDR1 SGHAT, CDR2 FQNNGV. Both 60 Vbeta primers and 13 Jbeta primers went into the PCR. Sequencing used immunoSEQ multiplex PCR; TCRdb keeps in-frame clones, though not all of them. The data hold 140,000 to 150,000 clones, with 65% to 85% observed a single time. The sequenced sample consisted of PBMCs. The sequence derives from a woman aged 40 to 50 in good health and CMV-seropositive. The chain recombines TRBV11-2 with TRBJ1-1; TRBD1 might be the D (5 bases). The CDR3 is CASSPPGAGNTEAFF. The DNA of the CDR3 is TGTGCCAGCAGCCCCCCCGGGGCGGGAAACACTGAAGCTTTCTTT.